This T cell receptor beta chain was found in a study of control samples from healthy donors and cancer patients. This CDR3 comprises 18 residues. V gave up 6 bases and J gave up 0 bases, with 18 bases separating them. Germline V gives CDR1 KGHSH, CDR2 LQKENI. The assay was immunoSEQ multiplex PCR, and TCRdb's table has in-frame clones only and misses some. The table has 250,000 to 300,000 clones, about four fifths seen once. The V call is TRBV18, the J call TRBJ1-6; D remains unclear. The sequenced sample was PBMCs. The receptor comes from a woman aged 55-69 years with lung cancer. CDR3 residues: CASSVNPPASSYNSPLHF. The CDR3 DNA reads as TGTGCCAGCTCGGTGAATCCCCCTGCGAGCTCCTATAATTCACCCCTCCACTTT.